This is a list of T cell receptor beta chains from one sample in a study of T cells in Graves' hyperthyroidism and ophthalmopathy. TCRdb re-analysed the multiplex PCR reads in MiXCR, keeping a single row per CDR3 protein. The sample includes roughly 720,000 distinct CDR3 sequences, 17% of them seen just once. Sequencing input: blood. The receptors were sampled from a middle-aged man with Graves' hyperthyroidism. Both conserved end residues are part of each CDR3. Some rows have no size entry. The others give once, few or many, or a class for an expanded clone.

j_call v_call clone_size cdr3_aa
TRBJ2-3 TRBV10-1 many CASRAGGSGDTQYF
TRBJ1-5 TRBV19 NA CASSKNRVFQPQHF
TRBJ2-1 TRBV7-9 few CAVVWSEQFF
TRBJ2-3 TRBV27 many CASSFRNGVTDTQYF
TRBJ1-5 TRBV12-3/TRBV12-4 NA CASGRGTPFKRNQPQHF
TRBJ2-1 TRBV28 NA CASGGTQQFF
TRBJ1-1 TRBV7-9 NA CASSVGVHPTEAFF
TRBJ2-7 TRBV11-2 NA CASSLGPRTSGSLDEQYF
TRBJ2-1 TRBV20-1 NA CSAEGSRVWFF
TRBJ2-2 TRBV12-3/TRBV12-4 many CASSSRVNTGELFF
TRBJ2-7 TRBV3-1 many CASSPGLAKSYEQYF
TRBJ1-5 TRBV6-2/TRBV6-3 few CASRPRGGQGGNQPQHF
TRBJ1-2 TRBV6-2/TRBV6-3 few CASTRSGSGYTF
TRBJ2-7 TRBV28 NA CASSAYPVTYEQYF
TRBJ2-3 TRBV18 NA CASSPPGGFRTDTQYF
TRBJ2-7 TRBV28 many CASGQPYPYEQYF
TRBJ1-5 TRBV11-2 many CASSFGTGINQPQHF
TRBJ2-7 TRBV18 many CASSHLGGRDYEQYF
TRBJ1-1 TRBV2 many CASSEASPVYTEAFF
TRBJ2-7 TRBV7-9 NA CASSSGRAAEQYF
TRBJ2-2 TRBV18 few CASSPAGTGNTGELFF
TRBJ2-3 TRBV12-3/TRBV12-4 NA CASSLSSGSADTQYF
TRBJ2-1 TRBV28 few CASLSLAEDLNEQFF
TRBJ2-2 TRBV6-2/TRBV6-3 NA CASSKDRGRRTGELFF
TRBJ2-1 TRBV29-1 many CSVQRDHSYNEQFF
TRBJ2-2 TRBV24-1 many CATSVTGTGGFGELFF
TRBJ1-2 TRBV28 NA CASSYNPGTGYGYTF
TRBJ2-7 TRBV20-1 many CSADPAGAPYEQYF
TRBJ1-4 TRBV19 few CASRSRGGNEKLFF
TRBJ2-1 TRBV4-1 NA CASSQVWRSDEQFF
TRBJ1-5 TRBV5-1 NA CASSLVPGPEQPQHF
TRBJ2-7 TRBV5-1 many CASSLDGRASEQYF
TRBJ2-5 TRBV18 few CASSLQGLAAQETQYF
TRBJ2-3 TRBV2 many CASSDVGSGVADTQYF
TRBJ2-7 TRBV2 many CAGQTGPSVDEQYF
TRBJ2-3 TRBV5-6 NA CASSFTSGSFGTDTQYF
TRBJ2-7 TRBV7-2 few CASSHTFSYEQYF
TRBJ2-1 TRBV5-1 once CASRVGGGAYNEQFF
TRBJ2-7 TRBV4-1 few CASSQLFAETPYEQYF
TRBJ2-3 TRBV7-9 once CASTISRAINTDTQYF